This record looks at one T cell receptor beta chain sequence and its context. This specimen comes from a study of blood T cell repertoires in COVID-19. Study background: Acute and convalescent COVID-19 specimens originated in the United States, Italy and Spain. PBMCs, B-cell-depleted T cells, or T cells were the source of the cDNA or gDNA that made up the material.

Original handling: How many nucleated cells were present was estimated from reference gene primer amplification. Generated by immunoSEQ multiplex PCR, the TCRdb table keeps only in-frame clones and is missing some. That table is the source of V, J and clone size, and D and trimming were worked out from the DNA. Of just over 650,000 clones in the sample, 75% to 90% are singletons; the top ten hold roughly 0.25%. The CDR3 totals 18 residues. The gene calls are TRBV12-2 and TRBJ2-3; TRBD2, the D gene given by the table, was not confirmed from the DNA. TRBV12-2 is a listed pseudogene. The sample was peripheral blood. The TCR sequence derives from a woman aged 18-29 years with acute or convalescent COVID-19. The CDR3 region has the DNA TGTGCAAGTCGCTTAAGGGTAGCGGGGGGGCCTGGAGGAGATACGCAGTATTTT. It specifies CASRLRVAGGPGGDTQYF.